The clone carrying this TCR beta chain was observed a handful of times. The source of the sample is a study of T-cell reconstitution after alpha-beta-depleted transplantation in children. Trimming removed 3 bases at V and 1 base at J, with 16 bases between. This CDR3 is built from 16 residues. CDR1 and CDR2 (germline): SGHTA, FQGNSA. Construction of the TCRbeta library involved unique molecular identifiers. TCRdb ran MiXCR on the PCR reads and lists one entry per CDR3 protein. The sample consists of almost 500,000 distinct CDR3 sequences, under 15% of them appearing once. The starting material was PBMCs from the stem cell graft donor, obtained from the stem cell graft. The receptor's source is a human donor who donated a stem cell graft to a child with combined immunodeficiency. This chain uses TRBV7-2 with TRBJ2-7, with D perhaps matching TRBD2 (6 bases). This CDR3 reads CASSLGQPGGSYEQYF. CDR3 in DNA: TGTGCCAGCAGCTTGGGGCAACCCGGGGGATCCTACGAGCAGTACTTC.